The 20 T cell receptor beta chains below were found in one sample sequenced in a study of regulatory T cells in long-lasting Graves disease. Time point given: newly diagnosed GD, antithyroid drugs for less than 3 months. From RNA extracted from PBMCs, the TCR library was made. CDR3 regions were amplified by Arm-PCR using iRepertoire HTBI primers to build TCR beta libraries. TCRdb reanalysed the multiplex PCR reads using MiXCR and keeps one entry per CDR3 protein. The table shows roughly 500,000 distinct CDR3 sequences, with less than 15% occurring only once. The data also belong to a second study, concerning T cells in Graves' hyperthyroidism and ophthalmopathy.

The material was peripheral blood mononuclear cells (PBMCs), obtained at new diagnosis, from a patient treated with antithyroid drugs. Source of these receptors: a man aged 30 to 45 with Graves disease.

This clonotype showed up just a few times. The chain links TRBV15 to TRBJ2-3; D is uncertain. The CDR3 is made up of 16 amino acids. Germline V gene data show CDR1 as LNHNV and CDR2 as YYDKDF (reference sequence). Trimming removed 0 bases from V and 3 bases from J, with 13 bases in between. The CDR3 nucleotides read TGTGCCACCAGCAGAGATAGGACCTTGCGGACAGATACGCAGTATTTT. Translating gives CATSRDRTLRTDTQYF.

Points on this clonotype: A much larger clone differs from this one at a single base, so this may be a read error. The chain recombines TRBV9 with TRBJ2-7; 7 nucleotides align to TRBD1. Germline-derived CDR1 and CDR2 are SGDLS and YYNGEE. The CDR3 runs 14 residues. The CDR3 sequence: CAGSVGGQNYEQYF. CDR3 coding DNA: TGTGCCGGCAGCGTAGGGGGACAGAACTACGAGCAGTACTTC.

In this sample, this clonotype turned up many times. The chain has TRBV2 and TRBJ1-2; no reliable D call. Germline CDR1 is SNHLY and CDR2 is FYNNEI. The CDR3 consists of 14 residues. Trimming took 6 bases from V and 4 from J, leaving 15 bases between them. CDR3 residues: CASSRTVGTYGYTF. The DNA of the CDR3 is TGTGCCAGCAGCAGGACTGTGGGTACCTATGGCTACACCTTC.

This clonotype was seen at least ten times. This chain links TRBV28 with TRBJ2-7; TRBD2 matches 8 bases. CDR3 length: 16 residues. Germline V gene data show CDR1 as MDHEN and CDR2 as SYDVKM. The V gene end was trimmed by 1 base and the J gene end by 2 bases; junction bases not matched to a gene: 7. The CDR3 is CASSLFFGRATYEQYF. The CDR3 DNA reads TGTGCCAGCAGTTTATTTTTCGGGAGGGCCACCTACGAGCAGTACTTC.

This clonotype was recorded many times. CDR3 nucleotides: TGTGCCAGCACGTTTAGAGCCGAAACCGAGCAGTACTTC. It codes for CASTFRAETEQYF. V and J are TRBV2 and TRBJ2-7; no firm D call. Germline assignment: CDR1 SNHLY and CDR2 FYNNEI. V lost 7 bases and J lost 6, with 16 bases in between. The CDR3 is 13 amino acids.

The chain links TRBV19 to TRBJ2-7, with D hard to call. Trimming took off 0 bases at V and 7 bases at J, with 16 bases between the two ends. The CDR3 loop spans 15 amino acids. Germline V gene data show CDR1 as LNHDA and CDR2 as SQIVND (reference sequence). CDR3 DNA sequence: TGTGCCAGTAGTATAGAGTCGGCAGGTCCCTGGGAGCAGTACTTC. It translates to CASSIESAGPWEQYF.

As DNA, the CDR3 is TGTGCCAGCTCGGAAACAGGGATCCAGGAGACCCAGTACTTC. It specifies CASSETGIQETQYF. This sequence joins TRBV18 and TRBJ2-5; D is perhaps TRBD1 (6 bases). Per germline, CDR1 KGHSH and CDR2 LQKENI. Trimming took 6 bases from V and 5 from J, leaving 16 bases between them. CDR3 length: 14 residues. Using reference TRBV18 and TRBJ2-5 for the parts outside the CDR3, the full variable domain is NAGVMQNPRHLVRRRGQEARLRCSPMKGHSHVYWYRQLPEEGLKFMVYLQKENIIDESGMPKERFSAEFPKEGPSILRIQQVVRGDSAAYFCASSETGIQETQYFGPGTRLLVL.

This chain connects TRBV6-2 or TRBV6-3 to TRBJ2-6; D call uncertain. CDR1 and CDR2 (germline): MNHEY, SVGEGT. This CDR3 contains 16 residues. The ends were cut back, 5 bases at V and 6 bases at J, with 17 bases in the middle. CDR3 amino acids: CASSEAFFPPANVLTF. Here the CDR3 DNA reads TGTGCCAGCAGTGAAGCCTTTTTCCCCCCGGCCAACGTCCTGACTTTC.

This clonotype was seen a handful of times. V and J are TRBV20-1 and TRBJ2-1; D possibly corresponds to TRBD1 (5 bases). This CDR3 contains 13 residues. Germline assignment: CDR1 DFQATT and CDR2 SNEGSKA (reference sequence). V was trimmed by 2 bases and J by 3 bases, leaving 8 bases between them. CDR3 sequence: CSARPQGYNEQFF. The CDR3 nucleotides read TGCAGTGCTAGACCCCAGGGCTACAATGAGCAGTTCTTC.

This clonotype came up once. This chain joins TRBV19 and TRBJ1-1, with TRBD1 identical over 8 bases. The ends lost 5 bases at V and 9 bases at J; junction bases unmatched: 5. The CDR3 has 12 residues. Germline values: CDR1 LNHDA, CDR2 SQIVND (reference sequence). CDR3 amino acids: CASSVPRGQAFF. Here the CDR3 DNA reads TGTGCCAGTAGTGTGCCCAGGGGGCAAGCTTTCTTT.

This clonotype occurred many times. The chain joins TRBV5-1 to TRBJ1-2; 7 positions agree with TRBD1. Germline trimming cut 4 bases from V and 8 bases from J; bases unmatched to any gene: 8. The CDR3 totals 13 residues. Per germline, CDR1 SGHRS and CDR2 YFSETQ. In nucleotides, the CDR3 is TGCGCCAGCAGCGAGACAGGGTCGTCCGGCTACACCTTC. Encoded protein: CASSETGSSGYTF. The whole variable domain, filled in from reference TRBV5-1 and TRBJ1-2, reads KAGVTQTPRYLIKTRGQQVTLSCSPISGHRSVSWYQQTPGQGLQFLFEYFSETQRNKGNFPGRFSGRQFSNSRSEMNVSTLELGDSALYLCASSETGSSGYTFGSGTRLTVV.

This clonotype has at least ten counts. This chain connects TRBV20-1 to TRBJ2-7, with 13 bases matching TRBD2. CDR1 is DFQATT, CDR2 SNEGSKA, per germline (reference sequence). J lost 4 bases, V lost 0 bases, and 3 bases had no gene match. This CDR3 is built from 15 residues. This CDR3 reads CSARDMGLAGYEQYF. In DNA form, the CDR3 reads TGCAGTGCTAGAGATATGGGACTAGCGGGATACGAGCAGTACTTC.

This clonotype was detected many times. This chain joins TRBV2 and TRBJ1-5, with D perhaps matching TRBD1 (6 bases). The germline V gene encodes CDR1 SNHLY and CDR2 FYNNEI. The CDR3 is made up of 15 amino acids. The V gene lost 1 base and the J gene lost 0 bases, with 7 bases spanning the gap. CDR3 nucleotide sequence: TGTGCCAGCAGTGAAGAAGGGGGTAGCAATCAGCCCCAGCATTTT. Its translation is CASSEEGGSNQPQHF.

Points on this clonotype: Being one base from a much bigger clone, this may be a read error. The rearrangement uses TRBV7-9 and TRBJ2-3; D might be TRBD1 or TRBD2, each matching 5 bases. The better agreement between TRBJ2-5 and the DNA end casts doubt on the J call. Germline V gene sequence: CDR1 SEHNR, CDR2 FQNEAQ (reference sequence). This CDR3 is 13 amino acids long. Here the CDR3 DNA reads TGTGCCAGCGGCGGGCAGGGTATGGAGACCCAGTACTTC. It is translated as CASGGQGMETQYF.

This clonotype appeared many times. V and J are TRBV7-9 and TRBJ1-5; no definite D call. CDR3 length equals 16 residues. The germline gives CDR1 SEHNR, CDR2 FQNEAQ (reference sequence). Trimming removed 5 bases at V and 8 bases at J, with 22 bases between. CDR3 bases: TGTGCCAGCAGCCCGACCGGACGGCCTCGGCGGGAGCCCCAGCATTTT. Translating gives CASSPTGRPRREPQHF.

CDR3 DNA sequence: TGCAGTGCTAGAGATACCCAGCGCAGCACAGATACGCAGTATTTT. It encodes CSARDTQRSTDTQYF. The chain employs TRBV20-1 and TRBJ2-3; D ambiguous. Germline CDR1 is DFQATT and CDR2 is SNEGSKA (reference sequence). The CDR3 totals 15 residues. V was cut by 0 bases and J by 0 bases, with 10 bases left in between.

This clonotype was recorded many times. The rearrangement links TRBV20-1 to TRBJ2-5; TRBD2 matches at 7 bases. Germline-derived CDR1 and CDR2 are DFQATT and SNEGSKA (reference sequence). Trimming removed 1 base from V and 4 bases from J; junction bases left unmatched: 24. The length of the CDR3 is 20 residues. Here the CDR3 reads CSARVPWGGRETRGRETQYF. CDR3 DNA: TGCAGTGCTAGAGTCCCTTGGGGGGGTAGAGAGACTCGGGGGAGAGAGACCCAGTACTTC.

This clonotype was observed at least ten times. Here the CDR3 reads CSAAFLAGANNEQFF. CDR3 nucleotides: TGCAGTGCTGCCTTTCTAGCGGGAGCAAACAATGAGCAGTTCTTC. The chain links TRBV20-1 to TRBJ2-1, with 10 bases aligning to TRBD2. Germline V CDR1 and CDR2: DFQATT, SNEGSKA (reference sequence). Trimming at V came to 5 bases and at J to 5 bases, leaving 9 bases not matched to a gene. This CDR3 comprises 15 residues.

This clonotype has at least ten counts. The CDR3 DNA sequence: TGCAGTGCTAGTAGCGGGAGTGGTTGGTCCTACGAGCAGTACTTC. This gives the protein CSASSGSGWSYEQYF. The genes are TRBV20-1 and TRBJ2-7; 9 bases agree with TRBD2. The CDR3 is made up of 15 amino acids. The germline gives CDR1 DFQATT, CDR2 SNEGSKA (reference sequence). Trimming took 3 bases from V and 1 from J; bases not matched to a gene: 7.

This clonotype was counted ten times or more. This chain joins TRBV12-5 and TRBJ1-2; D is possibly TRBD1 (6 bases). This CDR3 is 15 amino acids long. V was clipped by 6 bases and J by 4 bases, with 18 bases between them. The V gene's germline CDR1 is LGHNT and CDR2 FRNRAP. For the CDR3, the DNA is TGTGCTAGTGGCCCCGCCTGGGGGGCGCGCTATGGCTACACCTTC. The encoded protein is CASGPAWGARYGYTF.